This passage covers 11 T cell receptor beta chains from one sample sequenced in a study of blood T cells in healthy people across ages. Primers used in a second PCR of about 6 to 12 cycles were a sample-barcoded 5' primer and a J-beta primer mix. MiXCR was run by TCRdb on the 5' RACE reads, yielding one entry per CDR3 protein. The table has about 730,000 distinct CDR3 sequences, 35% to 45% seen once. Sequences were obtained from blood. The receptors originated from a woman aged 60-70 years in good health.

This clonotype was found a few times. The rearrangement links TRBV30 to TRBJ2-6; D unresolved. Trimming pared 5 bases from V and 2 bases from J, leaving 10 bases between. The CDR3 extends over 14 amino acids. The germline CDR1 and CDR2 sequences are GTSNPN and SVGIG (reference sequence). The CDR3 loop is CAWLRVAGANVLTF. CDR3 DNA: TGTGCCTGGTTACGAGTCGCTGGGGCCAACGTCCTGACTTTC.

This clonotype turned up a few times. The gene calls are TRBV12-5 and TRBJ1-4; 10 positions agree with TRBD1. The length of the CDR3 is 15 residues. V lost 1 base and J lost 7; bases outside the gene matches: 3. The germline V gene has CDR1 LGHNT and CDR2 FRNRAP. CDR3 in DNA: TGTGCTAGTGGTTTGGGACAGGGGGCGGGTGAAAAACTGTTTTTT. It encodes CASGLGQGAGEKLFF.

This clonotype has ten or more counts. The chain combines TRBV6-2 or TRBV6-3 with TRBJ2-7; 7 positions match TRBD2. Per the germline V gene, CDR1 is MNHEY and CDR2 is SVGEGT. The CDR3 is made up of 14 amino acids. V lost 6 bases and J lost 0; bases outside the gene matches: 5. CDR3 residues: CASSQGLDSYEQYF. DNA for the CDR3: TGTGCCAGCAGCCAAGGACTAGACTCCTACGAGCAGTACTTC.

This clonotype was picked up many times. This chain connects TRBV12-3 or TRBV12-4 to TRBJ2-3; D gene uncertain. This CDR3 contains 11 residues. Trimming shortened V by 5 bases and J by 7 bases, and 7 bases separated the two germline ends. The CDR3 is CASSAQNTQYF. The DNA of the CDR3 is TGTGCCAGCAGTGCGCAAAATACGCAGTATTTT.

Only a few counts were recorded for this clonotype. The CDR3 region has the DNA TGTGCCAGCAGGTCCGGGACAGGGTGGGGTAATGAGCAGTTCTTC. This gives the protein CASRSGTGWGNEQFF. The chain has TRBV6-5 and TRBJ2-1; 9 bases fit TRBD1. There are 15 residues in the CDR3. V trimming: 6 bases; J trimming: 7 bases; junction bases outside the gene matches: 10. CDR1 and CDR2 from the germline V gene are MNHEY and SVGAGI.

The chain joins TRBV29-1 to TRBJ2-5; D is possibly TRBD1 (6 bases). The end of the DNA fits TRBJ2-7 better, so the J call may be wrong. Germline CDR1 is SQVTM and CDR2 is ANQGSEA. This CDR3 comprises 13 residues. The CDR3 DNA is TGCAGCGTCAGACAGGAGCCAGGCTACGAGCAGTACTTC. As protein: CSVRQEPGYEQYF.

This clonotype was seen a handful of times. The chain employs TRBV7-3 and TRBJ2-5; 9 bases fit TRBD1. The DNA end is a closer match to TRBJ2-7, so the J assignment may be wrong. Germline assignment: CDR1 SGHTA and CDR2 FQGTGA. The CDR3 extends over 14 amino acids. CDR3: CASSPGTGMYEQYF. DNA of the CDR3: TGTGCCAGCAGCCCAGGGACAGGGATGTACGAGCAGTACTTC.

This clonotype was seen more than once but under ten times. The CDR3 bases are TGTGCCATCAGTAGGACAGGGGGACGGGACACTGAAGCTTTCTTT. It is translated as CAISRTGGRDTEAFF. The chain recombines TRBV10-3 with TRBJ1-1, with 10 bases matching TRBD1. Losses at the gene ends were 5 bases for V and 3 bases for J; bases not matched to a gene: 6. The CDR3 runs 15 residues. Germline values: CDR1 ENHRY, CDR2 SYGVKD.

This clonotype was observed a handful of times. The chain has TRBV14 and TRBJ2-1; 11 nucleotides line up with TRBD2. The CDR3 runs to 15 residues. V was clipped by 4 bases and J by 6 bases; unmatched bases: 5. CDR1 and CDR2 (germline): SGHDN, FVKESK. The CDR3 region has the DNA TGTGCCAGCAGCCCTTATAGCGGGAGGGCCAATGAGCAGTTCTTC. This encodes CASSPYSGRANEQFF.

Only a few counts were recorded for this clonotype. The rearrangement links TRBV21-1 to TRBJ2-1; the table gives TRBD2 as D, unverified against the DNA. TRBV21-1 represents a pseudogene. The CDR3 length is 15 residues. The CDR3 region has the DNA TGTGCCAGCAGCAAAAGGGCTAGCGGGAGGTTTGAGCAGTTCTTC. Translating it yields CASSKRASGRFEQFF.

This chain joins TRBV4-3 and TRBJ2-1, with TRBD2 as a possible D gene (5 bases). Trimming pared 4 bases from V and 6 bases from J, leaving 22 bases between. There are 17 residues in the CDR3. From germline, CDR1 is LGHNA and CDR2 YSLEER. This CDR3 is CASSPQGIRGPLNEQFF. In DNA form, the CDR3 reads TGCGCCAGCAGCCCGCAAGGCATACGGGGTCCCCTCAATGAGCAGTTCTTC.